This TCR beta chain was profiled in a study of blood T cell repertoires in COVID-19 (TCRdb year 2020). The study in broad terms: Samples from collaborators originated in the United States, Italy and Spain and spanned both the acute and convalescent phases of COVID-19. The material from the prospective study consisted of cDNA or gDNA derived from T cells, B-cell-depleted T cells, or PBMCs. Deeply sampled blood TCRbeta repertoires from subjects exposed to, actively infected with, or recovered from COVID-19 were included in the dataset. The repertoires were released in a freely available public database intended as a resource for research on the immune response to SARS-CoV-2. Samples came from the ongoing ImmuneRACE study (first 160 participants) plus 1,254 subjects from 6 global collaborators. Nearly every sample came with metadata listing a de-identified subject ID, COVID-19 status, age in years and sex. Where available, HLA class I and class II types were obtained from metadata supplied by the sample provider rather than from assay-based typing. What the authors observed across the whole study: The amount of clinical and demographic metadata varied by source and participant and was provided uncurated.

Collaborating institutions collected whole blood in K2EDTA tubes following their own protocols. Collaborator samples were shipped for TCRbeta analysis as frozen whole blood, isolated PBMCs, or DNA extracted from either sample type. Turning to this clone: The antigen it recognizes is unknown. Base qualities are not at hand, and no much larger clone is one base apart.

TCRbeta CDR3 regions were amplified from genomic DNA by means of the immunoSEQ Assay, a bias-controlled multiplex PCR. The study's processing was this. The number of nucleated cells in each sample was estimated by amplification of reference gene primers within the assay. To quantify the absolute abundance of each unique TCRbeta CDR3 rearrangement, sequence reads were collapsed and filtered. For each sample, productive Simpson clonality was calculated as the square root of Simpson's diversity index across productive rearrangements. In TCRdb, the immuneACCESS table is reduced to in-frame sequences with V and J assigned. These tables do not hold every clone; where another copy was compared, an unresolved V gene accounts for under half, and the others remain unexplained. V, J and clone size are taken as reported in that table, and D and trimming were inferred from the DNA itself. In all, the sample holds around 300,000 clones, and around 90% of those were seen once. Jointly, the top ten make up about 9.8% of the sample.

V and J are trimmed by 7 bases and 0 bases, and the gene matches miss 17 bases of the junction. From a lookup of the germline V gene, CDR1 and CDR2 are SNHLY and FYNNEI. The CDR3 sequence holds 18 residues, the cysteine and phenylalanine included. Only the CDR3 DNA stays, 54 bases, in frame from base 1. Rearrangement joined TRBV2 to TRBJ1-1; TRBD1 lines up with 7 middle nucleotides. The specimen sequenced was peripheral blood. The source of this sequence is a man aged 18-30 years with active or convalescent COVID-19. The CDR3 protein sequence reads: CASIKSHLVGTVNTEAFF. The DNA sequence is as follows: TGTGCCAGCATAAAATCGCACCTGGTGGGGACAGTGAACACTGAAGCTTTCTTT.